This T cell receptor (beta chain) was recovered during a study of T cells in women clearing cervical HPV infection. Study information: Case blood was drawn a median approximately 150 days after lesion detection. Whole-study findings and limits: CIN3+ cases had significantly higher TCR richness than controls; evenness did not differ.

Cervical HPV DNA detected by MY09/MY11 PCR, typed by dot-blot. The CDR3 consists of 15 residues. Germline CDR1 reads SGHNT; CDR2 reads YENEEA. The V end was cut by 5 bases, the J end by 5 bases, with 16 bases between. With regard to this clone: Its antigen is still unknown. The read stops 3 residues short of the end of the CDR3; the missing end is completed from the germline J gene.

TCRdb keeps only in-frame clones here, not all; method: immunoSEQ multiplex PCR. The sample spans 25,000 to 30,000 clones; the ten largest clones claim roughly 4%. The sample taken for sequencing was blood buffy coat. The sequence came from a woman between 18 and 75 years old with a cervical HPV16 infection that either progressed to CIN3+ or cleared (not recorded which). The chain has TRBV11-3 and TRBJ2-1; D is unclear. CDR3 amino acids: CASSVSGSKDNEQFF. The CDR3 DNA, read in part, is TGTGCCAGCAGCGTATCCGGGTCAAAGGACAATGAG. Full variable domain (outside the CDR3, taken from reference TRBV11-3 and TRBJ2-1): EAGVVQSPRYKIIEKKQPVAFWCNPISGHNTLYWYLQNLGQGPELLIRYENEEAVDDSQLPKDRFSAERLKGVDSTLKIQPAELGDSAVYLCASSVSGSKDNEQFFGPGTRLTVL.